This T cell receptor beta chain was recorded in a study of blood T cells in healthy people across ages. General study points: Naive T cell percentage and TCR beta diversity correlated strongly.

Using a J-beta primer mix together with a sample-barcoded 5' primer, a second PCR was run for roughly 7 to 12 cycles. TCRdb independently ran MiXCR on the 5' RACE reads; one entry per CDR3 protein. The table records about 630,000 distinct CDR3 sequences, over 20% of them present only once. This CDR3 has 15 residues. The germline V gene has CDR1 MNHEY and CDR2 SVGAGI. To note about this clonotype: The antigen is not known.

The clonotype originates from a man aged 65 to 85 in good health. The gene calls are TRBV6-5 and TRBJ2-5; 14 bases match TRBD2. Matching the DNA end better, TRBJ2-1 makes the J call doubtful. The sample consisted of blood. CDR3 sequence: CASSRGTSGSDEQFF. The CDR3 DNA follows: TGTGCCAGCAGCCGAGGGACTAGCGGGAGCGATGAGCAGTTCTTC.